This T cell receptor beta chain was recovered during a study of shared clonotypes between healthy human individuals. Study-wide context: Per donor, three plates held CD4 naive cells, three held CD4 memory, two held CD8 naive and one held CD8 memory.

As concerns this clone: Its antigen is as yet unknown.

The V end was cut by 7 bases, the J end by 0 bases, with 13 bases between. The CDR3 is 15 amino acids. Germline V gives CDR1 SNHLY, CDR2 FYNNEI. Regarding the study as a whole: The donor pool, a small one, limited the genetic and exposure-history diversity represented.

Genomic DNA from each subset was divided evenly over several immunoSEQ plates. This table comes from immunoSEQ multiplex PCR, and its TCRdb copy is limited to in-frame clones, with some not included. This table has under 1,100,000 clones, approximately 78% appearing once. A split of CD4+ cells into CD45RA+ naive and CD45RA-negative memory subsets was performed. V usage is TRBV2 and J usage is TRBJ2-1; perhaps TRBD2 as D (6 bases). This TCR was sampled from a man between 18 and 35 years old in good health. Some clones in this sample may be carry-over from other donors' samples. Sequencing used memory CD4+ T cells from PBMCs. The subset is: CD45RA-negative fraction. DNA of the CDR3: TGTGCCAGCAAACGTAGCGGTGACTCCTACAATGAGCAGTTCTTC. Translated, it gives CASKRSGDSYNEQFF.